This TCR beta chain was sequenced in a study of patients and donors after allogeneic stem cell transplantation. TCRdb re-analysed the RT-PCR reads in MiXCR, keeping a single row per CDR3 protein. The sample lists about 410,000 distinct CDR3 sequences, roughly 17% occurring once. Per the germline V gene, CDR1 is ENHRY and CDR2 is SYGVKD. V lost 0 bases, J lost 6 bases, and 3 bases stayed unmatched. This CDR3 comprises 15 residues. This TCR was sampled from a human donor who was either an allogeneic HSCT recipient or a stem cell or donor lymphocyte infusion donor (not recorded which). It is not recorded whose cells these are; they may come from a transplant donor. The chain joins TRBV10-3 to TRBJ1-1, with 11 bases identical to TRBD1. The sample comprised blood, either unsorted or a sorted T cell fraction (not recorded which). DNA of the CDR3: TGTGCCATCAGTGAGTCGTGGACAGGGGGCCCTGAAGCTTTCTTT. This sequence encodes CAISESWTGGPEAFF.